This entry describes one T cell receptor beta chain. The target of this receptor is not known. Within one base of it there is no much larger clone, and no base qualities were kept. This specimen comes from a study of OX40 agonist ivuxolimab in advanced cancers. General notes on the study: Ivuxolimab was an agonistic, fully human IgG2 monoclonal antibody directed against OX40 (CD134), a costimulatory receptor. Among the roughly 52 dose-escalation patients, approximately 20 had hepatocellular carcinoma, 15 or so melanoma, 9 renal cell carcinoma and 9 head and neck cancer. The paper reports the monotherapy dose-escalation portion (N = 52 patients) of the phase I ivuxolimab trial. Patients were allowed to have had prior anti-PD-1, anti-PD-L1 or anti-CTLA-4 therapy, and 40% of the dose-escalation patients had been treated with checkpoint inhibitors. Peripheral TCRbeta sequencing aimed to test whether ivuxolimab altered TCR sequence diversity and caused clonal T-cell expansion. Partial responses were achieved by three dose-escalation patients, of whom one had hepatocellular carcinoma and two had cutaneous melanoma. In the dose-escalation cohort, 65% to 85% of patients were male, and the mean age was roughly 60 years with a range of about 20 to 90. Intravenous ivuxolimab was administered to patients every 2 weeks at six dose levels: 0.01, 0.1, 0.3, 1.5, 3 and 10 mg/kg. Broader findings and caveats from the paper: Low levels of normalized T-cell clonal expansion were also seen in some patients who did not respond. Antigen specificity was not determined for the clonally expanded peripheral T cells. At doses of 0.1 to 3.0 mg/kg, clonal expansion of both CD4+ and CD8+ blood T cells was observed from baseline to week 6. After ivuxolimab, CD8+ T cells had more expanded clones than CD4+ T cells on average. Partial responders in the 0.1-3.0 mg/kg groups had among the lowest normalized peripheral clonal expansion, especially among CD8+ T cells.

The trial excluded patients who had a history of autoimmune disease or who were on systemic immunosuppression. Peripheral blood for TCR sequencing was collected from all dose cohorts at baseline, on cycle 4 day 1, and on cycle 7 day 1. The samples were taken from a phase I, first-in-human, multicenter, open-label dose-escalation trial of ivuxolimab. Adults with locally advanced or metastatic melanoma, renal cell carcinoma, hepatocellular carcinoma or head and neck squamous cell carcinoma were enrolled in the trial. Before TCR sequencing, CD4+ and CD8+ T cells were separately sorted from peripheral blood. To sequence the TCRbeta CDR3 region, genomic DNA was isolated from the sorted cells. TCRbeta CDR3 regions were sequenced using the immunoSEQ Assay. The table was pulled from immuneACCESS by TCRdb, which kept in-frame rearrangements only. Such tables lose some clones; where checked, under half of the loss comes from unresolved V genes, and the rest has no known cause. The sample includes roughly 18,000 clones, with over 60% observed a single time. The ten largest clones take up roughly a fifth of the sample.

From its cysteine to its phenylalanine, the CDR3 spans 15 amino acids. This entry keeps only the CDR3 DNA: 45 bases, framed from base 1. V is reduced by 7 bases and J by 5 bases, leaving a spacing of 19 bases between them. As encoded in the germline V gene, CDR1 is SNHLY while CDR2 is FYNNEI. This TCR derives from an adult with an advanced solid tumor such as melanoma, head and neck, liver or kidney cancer. The sequencing used CD4+ or CD8+ T cells sorted from blood, collected in a trial of the OX40 agonist ivuxolimab. The V and J genes are TRBV2 and TRBJ2-3; the D region possibly corresponds to TRBD2 (6 bases align). The nucleotide sequence is given as TGTGCCAGCAAGGAGAAGGTCGGGAGTCGAGATACGCAGTATTTT. This sequence encodes CASKEKVGSRDTQYF.